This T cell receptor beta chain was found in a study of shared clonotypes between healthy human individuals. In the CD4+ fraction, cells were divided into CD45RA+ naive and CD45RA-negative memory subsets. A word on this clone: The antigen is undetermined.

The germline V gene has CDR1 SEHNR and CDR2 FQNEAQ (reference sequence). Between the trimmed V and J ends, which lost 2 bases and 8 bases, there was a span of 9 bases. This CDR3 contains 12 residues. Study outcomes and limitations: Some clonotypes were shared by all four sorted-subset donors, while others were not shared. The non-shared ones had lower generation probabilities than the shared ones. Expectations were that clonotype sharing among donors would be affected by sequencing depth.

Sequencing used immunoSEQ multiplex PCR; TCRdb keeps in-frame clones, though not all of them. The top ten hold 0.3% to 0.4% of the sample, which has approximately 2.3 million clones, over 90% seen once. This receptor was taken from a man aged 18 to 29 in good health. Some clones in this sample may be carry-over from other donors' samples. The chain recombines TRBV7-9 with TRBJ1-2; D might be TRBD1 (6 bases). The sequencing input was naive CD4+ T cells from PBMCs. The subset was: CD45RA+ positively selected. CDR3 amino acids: CASSLNGGGYTF. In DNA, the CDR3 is TGTGCCAGCAGCTTAAACGGGGGCGGCTACACCTTC.